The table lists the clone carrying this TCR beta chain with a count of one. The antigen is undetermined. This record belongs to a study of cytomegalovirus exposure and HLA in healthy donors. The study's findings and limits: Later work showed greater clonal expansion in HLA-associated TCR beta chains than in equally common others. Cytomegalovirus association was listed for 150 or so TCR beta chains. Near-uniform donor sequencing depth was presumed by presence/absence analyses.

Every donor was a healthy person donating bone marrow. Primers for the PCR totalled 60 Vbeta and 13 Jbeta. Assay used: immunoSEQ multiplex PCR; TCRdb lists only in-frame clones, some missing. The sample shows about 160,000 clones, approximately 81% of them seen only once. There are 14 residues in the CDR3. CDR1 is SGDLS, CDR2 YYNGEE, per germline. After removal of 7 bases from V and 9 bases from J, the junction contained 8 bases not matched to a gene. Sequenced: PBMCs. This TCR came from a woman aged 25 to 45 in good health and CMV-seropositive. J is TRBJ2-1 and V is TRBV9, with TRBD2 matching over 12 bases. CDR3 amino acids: CASASSGGAGEQFF. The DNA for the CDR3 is TGTGCCAGCGCCTCTAGCGGGGGGGCCGGTGAGCAGTTCTTC.